This entry describes one T cell receptor beta chain. Its binding antigen is unknown. It has no much larger one-base neighbor in the sample; base qualities were not kept. Sample time point, as interpreted from the label and publication: about 28 days (+/-7) after the second vaccine dose. AZD1222 recipients whose second dose came at about 4 weeks and those whose second dose came at about 12 weeks were combined into one group, since spike-specific TCR depth and breadth did not differ between the two schedules. Samples from vaccinated people were obtained from the UK trials COV001 and COV002, which included a single-blind randomized controlled phase 2/3 trial of AZD1222 (ChAdOx1 nCoV-19) in healthy adults. For TCRbeta chain sequencing, PBMC samples from trial participants were taken at day 0 and at day 28 after the second dose. The entry originates in a study of T cell responses to AZD1222 COVID-19 vaccine (dated by TCRdb to 2020 to 2023). Regarding the research as a whole: A total of about 230 trial participants underwent TCR sequencing, of whom nearly 210 received two doses of AZD1222 and about 25 received two doses of the MenACWY control vaccine. Trial participants were enrolled by age into 18-55, 56-69 and 70-plus year subgroups, with around 150, 28 and 57 TCR-sequenced participants respectively.

The full study reports these points: Conclusions about previously exposed vaccinees are limited, since just 6 or 7 AZD1222 recipients were seropositive for SARS-CoV-2 at baseline. Nearly half of unique spike-specific TCRs reportedly recognized epitopes outside regions mutated in the B.1.351 and B.1.1.7 variants. The 56-69-year group was small, and its depth increase did not reach significance, likely because of low power. Because no day 14 peak-response samples were available, repertoires were characterized only after the peak T cell response. After two AZD1222 doses, both the breadth and the depth of spike-specific TCRs were significantly higher than at day 0 and than in MenACWY recipients. Participants were mostly white British, with more females than males. The authors suggested clonal diversity may have been underestimated. The whole spike protein was spanned by vaccine-associated CD4 TCRs, and dominant responses were seen in regions 160-218 and 743-854.

The CDR3 regions of human TCRbeta chains were analyzed by immunosequencing. In the paper's pipeline: TCRs in the repertoires were matched against a reference library of SARS-CoV-2-specific TCRs that had been generated with the MIRA antigen-specificity platform. Breadth was defined as the fraction of unique TCRs that were SARS-CoV-2-associated, and depth was defined as the fraction of total T cells that were SARS-CoV-2-associated. Each spike-specific TCR was assigned to its reactive spike region and to a CD4 or CD8 class using the MIRA data. Log10-transformed breadth and depth values were compared by one-way ANOVA with Sidak's multiple comparisons tests. TCRdb provides this immuneACCESS table in a form limited to in-frame rearrangements. Some clones are lacking; in checked studies, under half of them reflect an unresolved V gene, and why the rest are absent is not known. The V and J calls and clone size come from that table; D and trimming were worked out from the DNA. The sample table records 110,000 to 150,000 clones; around 92% of these occur just once. The top ten clones comprise roughly 3.3% of the sample.

The CDR3 contains 13 residues, cysteine and phenylalanine counted. Here the CDR3 DNA is all that survives: 39 bases in frame from base 1. V is clipped by 6 bases and J by 4 bases, and the sequence between their germline boundaries is 10 bases long. The germline V gene gives CDR1 as MDHEN and CDR2 as SYDVKM. Recombination linked TRBV28 to TRBJ2-1; no D gene can be assigned with confidence. This specimen was peripheral blood, taken 28 days after the second AZD1222 dose. This clonotype originated in an adult who received the AZD1222 COVID-19 vaccine. CDR3 loop: CASRTTEYNEQFF. At the DNA level, the sequence is TGTGCCAGCAGGACCACCGAATACAATGAGCAGTTCTTC.